This TCR beta chain was obtained from a study of OX40 agonist ivuxolimab in advanced cancers. This clone turned up a few times. No antigen is known for it. Sampling times: baseline, cycle 4 day 1, cycle 7 day 1. Method: immunoSEQ multiplex PCR; TCRdb's copy keeps in-frame clones and lacks some. The sample carries about 53,000 clones, 70% to 85% recorded once. Study observations and caveats: At 0.1 to 3.0 mg/kg and by week 6, clonal expansion occurred in CD4+ and CD8+ blood T cells.

Germline V gene sequence: CDR1 SEHNR, CDR2 FQNEAQ (reference sequence). With 3 bases clipped from V and 4 bases from J, the junction kept 5 bases outside the gene matches. This CDR3 region has 16 residues. This sample comprised CD4+ or CD8+ T cells sorted from blood, obtained in a trial of the OX40 agonist ivuxolimab. This sequence originates from an adult with an advanced solid tumor such as melanoma, head and neck, liver or kidney cancer. This chain connects TRBV7-9 to TRBJ1-6; 8 positions agree with TRBD1. The chain's CDR3 is CASSFSGGAYNSPLHF. The CDR3 region has the DNA TGTGCCAGCAGCTTTTCAGGGGGCGCTTATAATTCACCCCTCCACTTT. The variable domain in full, with the rest retrieved from reference TRBV7-9 and TRBJ1-6, is DTGVSQNPRHKITKRGQNVTFRCDPISEHNRLYWYRQTLGQGPEFLTYFQNEAQLEKSRLLSDRFSAERPKGSFSTLEIQRTEQGDSAMYLCASSFSGGAYNSPLHFGNGTRLTVT.